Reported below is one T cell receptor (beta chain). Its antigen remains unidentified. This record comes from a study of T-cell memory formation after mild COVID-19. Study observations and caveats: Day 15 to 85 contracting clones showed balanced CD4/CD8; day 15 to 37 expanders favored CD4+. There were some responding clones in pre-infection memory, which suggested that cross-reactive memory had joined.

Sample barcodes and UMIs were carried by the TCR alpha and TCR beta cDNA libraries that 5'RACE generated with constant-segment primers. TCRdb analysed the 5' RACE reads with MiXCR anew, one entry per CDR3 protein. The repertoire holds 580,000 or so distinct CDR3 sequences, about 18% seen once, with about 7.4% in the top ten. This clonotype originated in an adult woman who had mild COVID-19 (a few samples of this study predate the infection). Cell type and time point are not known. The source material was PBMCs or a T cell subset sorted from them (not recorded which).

CDR3 sequence: CASSEQVSNYGYTF. CDR3 bases: TGTGCCAGCAGTGAACAGGTTTCTAACTATGGCTACACCTTC. The V and J genes are TRBV2 and TRBJ1-2, with D uncertain. CDR3 length: 14 amino acids. Germline CDR1 and CDR2: SNHLY and FYNNEI. Trimming took off 2 bases at V and 0 bases at J, with 7 bases between the two ends.